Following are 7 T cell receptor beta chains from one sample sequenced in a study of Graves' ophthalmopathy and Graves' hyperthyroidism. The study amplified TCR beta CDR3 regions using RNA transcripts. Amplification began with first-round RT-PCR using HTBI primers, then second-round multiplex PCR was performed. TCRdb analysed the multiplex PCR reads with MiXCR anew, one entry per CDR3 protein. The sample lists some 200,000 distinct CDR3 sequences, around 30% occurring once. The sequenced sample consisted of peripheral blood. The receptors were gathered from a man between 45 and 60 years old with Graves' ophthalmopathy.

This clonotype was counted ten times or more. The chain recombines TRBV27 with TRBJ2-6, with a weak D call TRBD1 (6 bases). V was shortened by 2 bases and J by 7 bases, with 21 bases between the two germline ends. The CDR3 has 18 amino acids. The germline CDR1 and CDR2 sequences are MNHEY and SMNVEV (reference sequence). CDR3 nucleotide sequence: TGTGCCAGCAGTTTAAACGGACAGCCCTACCGGATCGCCAACGTCCTGACTTTC. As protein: CASSLNGQPYRIANVLTF.

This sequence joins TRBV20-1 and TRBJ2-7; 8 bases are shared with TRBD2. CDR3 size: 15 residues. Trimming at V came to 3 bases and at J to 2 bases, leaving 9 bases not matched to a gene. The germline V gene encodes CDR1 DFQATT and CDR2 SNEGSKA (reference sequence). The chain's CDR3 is CSASHGGGRAYEQYF. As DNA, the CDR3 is TGCAGTGCTAGTCACGGGGGGGGCCGGGCCTACGAGCAGTACTTC.

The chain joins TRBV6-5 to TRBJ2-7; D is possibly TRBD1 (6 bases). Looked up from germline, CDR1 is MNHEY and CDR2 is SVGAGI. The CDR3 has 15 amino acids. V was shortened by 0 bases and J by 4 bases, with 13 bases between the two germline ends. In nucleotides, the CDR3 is TGTGCCAGCAGTTACTCGAGAGGGACAAGATACGAGCAGTACTTC. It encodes CASSYSRGTRYEQYF.

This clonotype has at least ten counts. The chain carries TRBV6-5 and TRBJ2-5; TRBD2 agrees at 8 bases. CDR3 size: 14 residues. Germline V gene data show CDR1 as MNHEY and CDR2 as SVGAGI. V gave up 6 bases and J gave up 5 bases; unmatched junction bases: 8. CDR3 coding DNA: TGTGCCAGCAGAACGGGACTAGGGGTCGAGACCCAGTACTTC. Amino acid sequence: CASRTGLGVETQYF.

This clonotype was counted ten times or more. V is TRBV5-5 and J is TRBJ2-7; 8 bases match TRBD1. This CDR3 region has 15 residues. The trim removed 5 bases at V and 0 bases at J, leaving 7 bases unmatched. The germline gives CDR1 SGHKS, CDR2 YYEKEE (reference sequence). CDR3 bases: TGTGCCAGCAGTTCCGGACAGGGCACCTCCTACGAGCAGTACTTC. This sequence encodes CASSSGQGTSYEQYF.

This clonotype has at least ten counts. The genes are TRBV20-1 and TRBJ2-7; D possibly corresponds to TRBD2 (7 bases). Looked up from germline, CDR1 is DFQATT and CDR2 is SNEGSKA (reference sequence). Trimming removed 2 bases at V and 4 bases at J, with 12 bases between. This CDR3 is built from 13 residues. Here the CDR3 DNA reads TGCAGTGCTAGATCGGGGGGCAGGTACGAGCAGTACTTC. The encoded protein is CSARSGGRYEQYF.

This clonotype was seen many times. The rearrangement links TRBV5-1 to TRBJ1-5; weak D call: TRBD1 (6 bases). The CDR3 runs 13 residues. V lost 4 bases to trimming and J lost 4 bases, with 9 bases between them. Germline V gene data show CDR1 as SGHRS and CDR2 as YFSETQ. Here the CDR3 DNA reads TGCGCCAGCAGCGCCGGACAGAATCAGCCCCAGCATTTT. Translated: CASSAGQNQPQHF.